This T cell receptor (beta chain) was profiled in a study of graft-versus-host responses after intestinal transplantation. On the study more broadly: Anti-thymocyte globulin served as induction for all recipients, who then took tacrolimus and steroids for approximately three years.

Study outcomes and limitations: Among recipient marrow samples, GvH clones were found; some appeared first in ileum or blood. Some patients had graft-donor T cell macrochimerism. In their allografts, the ratios of graft-versus-host to host-versus-graft T cell clones were high.

Germline CDR1 and CDR2: MNHEY and SVGAGI. The CDR3 has 14 amino acids. The V and J ends lost 6 bases and 6 bases respectively, with 18 bases between them. On this clone itself: Its specificity is unknown.

The repertoire was sequenced with immunoSEQ multiplex PCR; TCRdb's copy has only in-frame clones and lacks some. The profile covers roughly 120,000 clones, with 90% to 95% appearing a single time and roughly 1.2% taken by the ten largest. This receptor was obtained from a human donor who was the organ donor for an intestinal transplant. The source was unstimulated CD8+ T cells sorted from spleen or lymph node cells, collected before transplant. The rearrangement links TRBV6-5 to TRBJ2-7; D might be TRBD1 (6 bases). The CDR3 DNA reads as TGTGCCAGCAGCCAAGACTTTACAGGGTTCGAGCAGTACTTC. Its translation: CASSQDFTGFEQYF.